These 28 T cell receptor beta chains were sequenced from one sample in a study of beta chain features in type 1 diabetes. For these receptors, no antigen is known. General study results and limits: Across all four CD4+ subsets, people with type 1 diabetes showed modestly shorter TCRB CDR3s.

The whole isolated RNA underwent reverse transcription, so sequencing captured expressed TCRB transcripts. The protocol was immunoSEQ multiplex PCR, while the TCRdb copy is restricted to in-frame clones and leaves out a portion. Counted here are under 350,000 clones, more than 13% occurring once; the ten biggest clones make up 0.015% to 0.02%. Sequencing used naive CD4+ T cells from blood. All receptors derive from a man aged 30 to 45 with type 1 diabetes.

The J gene is TRBJ2-1, the V gene TRBV2; 13 nucleotides match TRBD2. Looked up from germline, CDR1 is SNHLY and CDR2 is FYNNEI. The ends lost 10 bases at V and 0 bases at J; junction bases unmatched: 3. The CDR3 is 15 residues long. The CDR3 DNA reads as TGTGCCACGCGACTAGCGGGGGGCTCCTACAATGAGCAGTTCTTC. This translates into CATRLAGGSYNEQFF.

A few counts support this clone. The chain links TRBV7-2 to TRBJ2-3; 7 bases agree with TRBD1. With V trimmed by 6 bases and J by 0 bases, 9 bases remained unmatched. This CDR3 contains 16 residues. Germline CDR1 reads SGHTA; CDR2 reads FQGNSA. The CDR3 loop is CASSYIAGGSTDTQYF. CDR3 DNA sequence: TGTGCCAGCAGTTACATCGCAGGGGGTAGCACAGATACGCAGTATTTT.

The V call is TRBV20-1, the J call TRBJ2-2; D is ambiguous. The CDR3 covers 11 residues. Per germline, CDR1 DFQATT and CDR2 SNEGSKA (reference sequence). Trimming cost V 5 bases and J 3 bases, with 4 bases left between them. The CDR3 DNA is TGCAGTGCTCGTGACACCGGGGAGCTGTTTTTT. It translates to CSARDTGELFF.

There are a few counts of this clone. V is TRBV27 and J is TRBJ2-3, with D uncertain. Per germline, CDR1 MNHEY and CDR2 SMNVEV (reference sequence). The length of the CDR3 is 11 residues. V was trimmed by 4 bases and J by 5 bases, leaving 4 bases between them. CDR3 nucleotides: TGTGCCAGCAGTTCCGTAGATACGCAGTATTTT. Residues: CASSSVDTQYF.

The CDR3 coding sequence is TGTGCCAGCAGTGCCCTGGCGGGGAGCTCCTACAATGAGCAGTTCTTC. Its translation is CASSALAGSSYNEQFF. V usage is TRBV2 and J usage is TRBJ2-1, with D tentatively TRBD2 (6 bases). The CDR3 runs to 16 residues. Germline V gene lookup returns CDR1 SNHLY and CDR2 FYNNEI. Trimming stripped 4 bases from V and 0 bases from J, with 13 bases between.

The chain carries TRBV5-6 and TRBJ2-5; 10 nucleotides align to TRBD2. The CDR3 has 16 amino acids. Germline V gene sequence: CDR1 SGHDT, CDR2 YYEEEE. The V gene end was trimmed by 7 bases and the J gene end by 5 bases; junction bases not matched to a gene: 14. The CDR3 DNA follows: TGTGCCAGCTCCTCAAGGAGCGGGAGGGCCTGGGAGACCCAGTACTTC. It encodes CASSSRSGRAWETQYF.

This clone has a single count. This chain joins TRBV4-1 and TRBJ2-7; 10 nucleotides align to TRBD2. The ends lost 4 bases at V and 7 bases at J; junction bases unmatched: 10. This CDR3 region has 15 residues. In germline, CDR1 is MGHRA, CDR2 YSYEKL. This CDR3 is CASSRLLAGGREQYF. The CDR3 DNA follows: TGCGCCAGCAGCCGCCTCTTAGCGGGGGGAAGGGAGCAGTACTTC.

In this sample, this clone turned up a few times. The rearrangement links TRBV4-3 to TRBJ1-1; possible D gene TRBD1, 6 bases. V was shortened by 4 bases and J by 4 bases, with 16 bases between the two germline ends. The CDR3 has 15 amino acids. CDR1 LGHNA and CDR2 YSLEER come from the germline V gene. The CDR3 spells CASSRRQAPATEAFF. DNA for the CDR3: TGCGCCAGCAGCCGCCGACAGGCGCCGGCCACTGAAGCTTTCTTT.

This rearrangement joins TRBV2 to TRBJ1-1; D perhaps matches TRBD1 (5 bases). Germline lookup yields CDR1 SNHLY and CDR2 FYNNEI. The CDR3 totals 13 residues. The ends were cut back, 6 bases at V and 0 bases at J, with 8 bases in the middle. The CDR3 spells CASRGLLNTEAFF. For the CDR3, the DNA is TGTGCCAGCAGGGGACTGCTGAACACTGAAGCTTTCTTT. The variable domain in full, with the rest retrieved from reference TRBV2 and TRBJ1-1, is EPEVTQTPSHQVTQMGQEVILRCVPISNHLYFYWYRQILGQKVEFLVSFYNNEISEKSEIFDDQFSVERPDGSNFTLKIRSTKLEDSAMYFCASRGLLNTEAFFGQGTRLTVV.

The rearrangement joins TRBV28 to TRBJ2-7; 13 nucleotides line up with TRBD2. Trimming removed 8 bases from V and 3 bases from J; junction bases left unmatched: 10. Germline V lookup: CDR1 MDHEN, CDR2 SYDVKM. The CDR3 is 16 amino acids. The CDR3 sequence is CASSMSGTSGNYEQYF. DNA for the CDR3: TGTGCCAGCTCCATGTCCGGGACTAGCGGGAACTACGAGCAGTACTTC.

J is TRBJ2-3 and V is TRBV5-4; possible D gene TRBD1, 5 bases. Germline-derived CDR1 and CDR2 are SGHNT and YYREEE (reference sequence). V was clipped by 3 bases and J by 2 bases, with 13 bases between them. This CDR3 is built from 15 residues. CDR3 coding DNA: TGTGCCAGCAGCTCTAAAGGGGAAGCCACAGATACGCAGTATTTT. Translation gives CASSSKGEATDTQYF.

This clone occurred a few times. J is TRBJ1-4 and V is TRBV19; D is undetermined. Per the germline V gene, CDR1 is LNHDA and CDR2 is SQIVND (reference sequence). The CDR3 is made up of 14 amino acids. The V and J ends lost 4 bases and 0 bases respectively, with 6 bases between them. The CDR3 nucleotides read TGTGCCAGTAGTACGGGAGCAACTAATGAAAAACTGTTTTTT. Amino acid sequence: CASSTGATNEKLFF.

The V call is TRBV11-2, the J call TRBJ1-1; 7 nucleotides align to TRBD1. Germline CDR1 SGHAT, CDR2 FQNNGV. CDR3 length: 15 amino acids. The ends lost 1 base at V and 0 bases at J; junction bases unmatched: 2. This CDR3 reads CASSLAGQLNTEAFF. The CDR3, as DNA: TGTGCCAGCAGCTTAGCGGGACAGCTGAACACTGAAGCTTTCTTT.

This clone appeared a few times. The chain uses TRBV11-1 and TRBJ2-3; 10 bases line up with TRBD2. The CDR3 is 17 amino acids. The junction had 9 bases not matched to a gene; V was cut back by 3 bases and J by 3 bases. Germline CDR1 is SGHAT and CDR2 is FQDESV (reference sequence). The CDR3 DNA follows: TGTGCCAGCAGCTTGGCTAGCGGGAGCGCCGGTACAGATACGCAGTATTTT. Translating gives CASSLASGSAGTDTQYF.

This clone was seen a few times. The V gene is TRBV9, the J gene TRBJ2-2, with D uncertain. Germline CDR1 reads SGDLS; CDR2 reads YYNGEE. Trimming cost V 3 bases and J 5 bases, with 5 bases left between them. CDR3 length: 12 amino acids. The CDR3 here is CASSDRTGELFF. In nucleotides, the CDR3 is TGTGCCAGCAGCGACAGAACCGGGGAGCTGTTTTTT. Using reference TRBV9 and TRBJ2-2 for the parts outside the CDR3, the full variable domain is DSGVTQTPKHLITATGQRVTLRCSPRSGDLSVYWYQQSLDQGLQFLIQYYNGEERAKGNILERFSAQQFPDLHSELNLSSLELGDSALYFCASSDRTGELFFGEGSRLTVL.

This clone was seen only a few times. The V and J genes are TRBV28 and TRBJ2-7, with a possible D match to TRBD1 (6 bases). Per the germline V gene, CDR1 is MDHEN and CDR2 is SYDVKM. The CDR3 runs 14 residues. The V gene lost 4 bases and the J gene lost 2 bases, with 12 bases spanning the gap. CDR3 region: CASSSPGQPYEQYF. CDR3 nucleotides: TGTGCCAGCAGTTCCCCCGGACAGCCCTACGAGCAGTACTTC.

The CDR3: CASSWTGRNGYTF. For the CDR3, the DNA is TGTGCCAGCAGCTGGACAGGGAGGAACGGCTACACCTTC. The rearrangement joins TRBV6-5 to TRBJ1-2, with 8 bases matching TRBD1. Germline assignment: CDR1 MNHEY and CDR2 SVGAGI. The trim removed 6 bases at V and 8 bases at J, leaving 8 bases unmatched. The CDR3 consists of 13 residues.

The rearrangement joins TRBV7-9 to TRBJ1-5, with D unclear. The V gene lost 5 bases and the J gene lost 2 bases, with 7 bases spanning the gap. Germline V gives CDR1 SEHNR, CDR2 FQNEAQ (reference sequence). This CDR3 is 13 amino acids long. Written as DNA, the CDR3 is TGTGCCAGCAGCCAGCGGGGCAATCAGCCCCAGCATTTT. Translated, it gives CASSQRGNQPQHF.

This clone showed up just a few times. The chain employs TRBV7-3 and TRBJ1-2, with D uncertain. The CDR3 has 16 residues. CDR1 SGHTA and CDR2 FQGTGA come from the germline V gene. V lost 1 base to trimming and J lost 3 bases, with 15 bases between them. CDR3: CASSLRAGKGDYGYTF. As DNA, the CDR3 is TGTGCCAGCAGCTTAAGGGCGGGAAAGGGTGACTATGGCTACACCTTC.

This clone came up a few times. The chain has TRBV2 and TRBJ1-2, with D tentatively TRBD1 (6 bases). Deletions cut 6 bases from V and 13 bases from J, with 12 bases between. CDR3 length: 10 amino acids. From germline, CDR1 is SNHLY and CDR2 FYNNEI. The chain's CDR3 is CASRGTTGTF. The CDR3, as DNA: TGTGCCAGCAGAGGGACAACGGGCACCTTC.

This clone was observed a handful of times. The chain combines TRBV29-1 with TRBJ2-1; tentative D call: TRBD2 (6 bases). Germline V lookup: CDR1 SQVTM, CDR2 ANQGSEA. V was clipped by 1 base and J by 0 bases, with 10 bases between them. CDR3 length equals 15 residues. The CDR3 loop reads CSVEGGLISYNEQFF. In DNA, the CDR3 is TGCAGCGTTGAAGGGGGACTGATCTCCTACAATGAGCAGTTCTTC.

V usage is TRBV18 and J usage is TRBJ1-1; TRBD1 is a possible D gene (6 bases). Germline CDR1 is KGHSH and CDR2 is LQKENI. V was cut by 0 bases and J by 7 bases, with 9 bases left in between. The CDR3 loop spans 13 amino acids. CDR3 sequence: CASSPPSGDEAFF. The CDR3 coding sequence is TGTGCCAGCTCACCACCTTCAGGGGATGAAGCTTTCTTT.

V and J are TRBV5-1 and TRBJ2-3; perhaps TRBD1 as D (6 bases). The length of the CDR3 is 15 residues. Trimming left V 3 bases short and J 0 bases short, with 11 bases between. Germline CDR1 reads SGHRS; CDR2 reads YFSETQ. CDR3 region: CASSSMGASTDTQYF. In DNA form, the CDR3 reads TGCGCCAGCAGCTCCATGGGGGCCAGCACAGATACGCAGTATTTT.

The chain has TRBV9 and TRBJ2-1, with 8 positions matching TRBD2. CDR3 length equals 16 residues. V was pared by 3 bases and J by 9 bases, with 14 bases of the junction left unmatched. The germline V gene has CDR1 SGDLS and CDR2 YYNGEE. CDR3 sequence reads: CASSGSPISGRGEQFF. The CDR3 DNA sequence: TGTGCCAGCAGCGGATCCCCAATCAGCGGGAGAGGTGAGCAGTTCTTC.

The sample holds a few counts of this clone. The V and J genes are TRBV30 and TRBJ2-3; 8 bases map to TRBD2. Germline V lookup: CDR1 GTSNPN, CDR2 SVGIG (reference sequence). CDR3 length: 13 amino acids. V was pared by 1 base and J by 6 bases, with 3 bases of the junction left unmatched. CDR3 coding DNA: TGTGCCTGGAGTGGCGCTAGCGGGGATACGCAGTATTTT. Translated: CAWSGASGDTQYF.

CDR3 coding DNA: TGTGCCAGCAGTTCCAGGGAAAAACTGTTTTTT. This sequence encodes CASSSREKLFF. This chain connects TRBV28 to TRBJ1-4; D is undetermined. The V end was cut by 4 bases, the J end by 8 bases, with 5 bases between. The length of the CDR3 is 11 residues. The germline V gene encodes CDR1 MDHEN and CDR2 SYDVKM.

The chain recombines TRBV2 with TRBJ1-1; 10 nucleotides line up with TRBD1. J was trimmed by 5 bases and V by 4 bases; bases with no gene match: 4. CDR1 and CDR2 (germline): SNHLY, FYNNEI. The CDR3 loop spans 14 amino acids. In DNA, the CDR3 is TGTGCCAGCAGTGCACGGACAGGGGGGACTGAAGCTTTCTTT. As protein: CASSARTGGTEAFF.

The CDR3 spells CASSQRRGHQPQHF. The CDR3 DNA sequence: TGCGCCAGCAGCCAAAGAAGGGGGCATCAGCCCCAGCATTTT. This chain joins TRBV4-3 and TRBJ1-5, with TRBD1 identical over 7 bases. This CDR3 comprises 14 residues. Germline loops: CDR1 LGHNA, CDR2 YSLEER. V shed 2 bases and J 5 bases; nucleotides not matched to a gene: 3.